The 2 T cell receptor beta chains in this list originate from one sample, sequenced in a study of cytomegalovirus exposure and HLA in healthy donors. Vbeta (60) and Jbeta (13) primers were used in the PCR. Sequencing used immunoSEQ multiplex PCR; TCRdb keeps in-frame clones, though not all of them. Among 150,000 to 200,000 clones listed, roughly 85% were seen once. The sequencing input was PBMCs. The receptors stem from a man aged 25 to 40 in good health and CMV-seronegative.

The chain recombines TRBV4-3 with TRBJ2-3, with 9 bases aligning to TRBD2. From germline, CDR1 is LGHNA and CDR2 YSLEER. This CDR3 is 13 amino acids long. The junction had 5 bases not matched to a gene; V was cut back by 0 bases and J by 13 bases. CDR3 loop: CASSQEKASGEYF. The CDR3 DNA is TGCGCCAGCAGCCAAGAAAAAGCTAGCGGGGAGTATTTT.

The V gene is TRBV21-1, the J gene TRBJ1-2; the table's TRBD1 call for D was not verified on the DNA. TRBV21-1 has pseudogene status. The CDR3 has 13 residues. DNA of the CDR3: TGTGCCAGCAGCCCGACAGGGCCCTTAGGCTACACCTTC. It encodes CASSPTGPLGYTF.